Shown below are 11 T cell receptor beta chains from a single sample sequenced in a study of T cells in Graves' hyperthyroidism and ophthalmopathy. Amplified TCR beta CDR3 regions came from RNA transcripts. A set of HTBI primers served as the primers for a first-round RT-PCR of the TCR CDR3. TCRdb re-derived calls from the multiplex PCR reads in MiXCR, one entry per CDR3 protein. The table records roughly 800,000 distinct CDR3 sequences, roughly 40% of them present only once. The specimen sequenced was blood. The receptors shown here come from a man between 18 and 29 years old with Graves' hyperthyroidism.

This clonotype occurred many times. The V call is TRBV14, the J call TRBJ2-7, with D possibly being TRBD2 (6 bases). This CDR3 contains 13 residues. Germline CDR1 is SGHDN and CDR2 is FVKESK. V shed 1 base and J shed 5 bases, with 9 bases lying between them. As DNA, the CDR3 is TGTGCCAGCAGCCAAGTTCGGGGGAACGAGCAGTACTTC. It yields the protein CASSQVRGNEQYF.

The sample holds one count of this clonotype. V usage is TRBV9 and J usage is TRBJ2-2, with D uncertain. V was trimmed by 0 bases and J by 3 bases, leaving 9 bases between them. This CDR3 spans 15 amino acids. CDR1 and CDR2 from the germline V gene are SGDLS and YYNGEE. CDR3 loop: CASSVEGYDTGELFF. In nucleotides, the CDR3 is TGTGCCAGCAGCGTAGAAGGGTACGACACCGGGGAGCTGTTTTTT.

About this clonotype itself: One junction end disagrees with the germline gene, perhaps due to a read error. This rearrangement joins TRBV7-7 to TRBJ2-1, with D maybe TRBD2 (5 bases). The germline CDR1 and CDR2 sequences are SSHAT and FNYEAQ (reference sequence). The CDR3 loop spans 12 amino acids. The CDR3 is CASSLEGGEQFF. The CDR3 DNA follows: TGTGCTAGCAGCTTAGAGGGCGGTGAGCAGTTCTTC.

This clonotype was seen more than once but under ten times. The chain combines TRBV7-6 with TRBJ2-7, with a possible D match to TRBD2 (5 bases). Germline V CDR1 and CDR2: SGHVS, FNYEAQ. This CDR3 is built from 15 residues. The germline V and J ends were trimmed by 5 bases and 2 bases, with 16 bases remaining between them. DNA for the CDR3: TGTGCCAGCAGCGCGCTACTAGATGGCACCTACGAGCAGTACTTC. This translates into CASSALLDGTYEQYF.

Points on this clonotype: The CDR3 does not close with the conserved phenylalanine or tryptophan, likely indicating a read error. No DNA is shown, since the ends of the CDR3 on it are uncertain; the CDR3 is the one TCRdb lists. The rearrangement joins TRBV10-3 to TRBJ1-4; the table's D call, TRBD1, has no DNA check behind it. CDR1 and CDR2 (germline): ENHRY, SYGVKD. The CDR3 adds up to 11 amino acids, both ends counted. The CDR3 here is CAISGRTGMDY.

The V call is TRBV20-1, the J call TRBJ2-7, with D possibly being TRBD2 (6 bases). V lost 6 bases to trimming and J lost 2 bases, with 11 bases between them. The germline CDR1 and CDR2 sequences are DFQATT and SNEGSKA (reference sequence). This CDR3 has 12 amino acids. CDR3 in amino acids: CSAGGRAYEQYF. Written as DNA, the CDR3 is TGCAGTGCGGGGGGACGGGCCTACGAGCAGTACTTC.

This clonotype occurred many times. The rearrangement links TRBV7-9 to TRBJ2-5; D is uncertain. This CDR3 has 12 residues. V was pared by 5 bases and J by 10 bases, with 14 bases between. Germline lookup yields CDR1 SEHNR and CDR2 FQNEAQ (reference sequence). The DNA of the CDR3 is TGTGCCAGCAGCCCCTCTCAATGTGGCCAGTACTTC. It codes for CASSPSQCGQYF.

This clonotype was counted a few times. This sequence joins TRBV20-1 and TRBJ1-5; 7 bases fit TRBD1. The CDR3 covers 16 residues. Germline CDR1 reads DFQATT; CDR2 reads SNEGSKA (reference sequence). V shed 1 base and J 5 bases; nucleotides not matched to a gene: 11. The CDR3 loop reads CSARGLGGTVYQPQHF. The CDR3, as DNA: TGCAGTGCTAGAGGCCTTGGGGGGACAGTGTATCAGCCCCAGCATTTT.

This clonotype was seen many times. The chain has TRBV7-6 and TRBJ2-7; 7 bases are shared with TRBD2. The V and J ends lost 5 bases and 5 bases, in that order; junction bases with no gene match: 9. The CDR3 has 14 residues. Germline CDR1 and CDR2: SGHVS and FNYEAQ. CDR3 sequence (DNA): TGTGCCAGCAGCCCGAGGACTAGTCAGGACGAGCAGTACTTC. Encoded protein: CASSPRTSQDEQYF.

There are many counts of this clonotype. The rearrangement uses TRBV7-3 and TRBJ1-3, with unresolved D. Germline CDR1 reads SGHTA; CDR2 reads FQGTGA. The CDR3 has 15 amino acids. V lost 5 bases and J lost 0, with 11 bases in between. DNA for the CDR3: TGTGCCAGCAGCAAGGACCGACGCTCTGGAAACACCATATATTTT. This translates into CASSKDRRSGNTIYF.

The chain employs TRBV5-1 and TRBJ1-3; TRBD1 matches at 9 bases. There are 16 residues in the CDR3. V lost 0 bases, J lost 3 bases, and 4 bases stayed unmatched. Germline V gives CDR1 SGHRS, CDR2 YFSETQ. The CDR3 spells CASSLEGTGFGNTIYF. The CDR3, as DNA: TGCGCCAGCAGCTTGGAGGGGACAGGGTTTGGAAACACCATATATTTT.